The T cell receptor (beta chain) under discussion was sequenced for a study of blood T cell repertoires in COVID-19. As for the study in general: Acute-phase and convalescent COVID-19 samples originated in the United States, Italy and Spain. From T cells, B-cell-depleted T cells, or PBMCs came the material, which was cDNA or gDNA.

Authors' analysis steps: Reference gene primers were amplified, and this amplification served to estimate nucleated cell counts. Assay used: immunoSEQ multiplex PCR; TCRdb lists only in-frame clones, some missing. The DNA was the basis for D and trimming; V, J and clone size are from that table. The repertoire consists of approximately 93,000 clones, with approximately 87% occurring once and the leading ten covering about 1.2%. Sequencing was performed on peripheral blood. The sequence was obtained from a human donor in a cohort sampled during active COVID-19.

CDR3: CASSSPSEGTYEQYF. In nucleotides, the CDR3 is TGTGCCAGCAGTTCTCCTAGCGAGGGGACCTACGAGCAGTACTTC. The J gene is TRBJ2-7, the V gene TRBV28; possible D gene TRBD2, 6 bases. V dropped 4 bases and J dropped 2 bases, with 15 bases sitting between them. Germline V lookup: CDR1 MDHEN, CDR2 SYDVKM. This CDR3 has 15 amino acids. Full variable domain (remainder filled in from reference TRBV28 and TRBJ2-7): DVKVTQSSRYLVKRTGEKVFLECVQDMDHENMFWYRQDPGLGLRLIYFSYDVKMKEKGDIPEGYSVSREKKERFSLILESASTNQTSMYLCASSSPSEGTYEQYFGPGTRLTVT.